The rows below give T cell receptor beta chains drawn from one sample of a study of T cells in Graves' hyperthyroidism and ophthalmopathy. TCRdb independently ran MiXCR on the multiplex PCR reads; one entry per CDR3 protein. The sample contains 350,000 or so distinct CDR3 sequences, 15% to 20% of which appear only once. Material for sequencing was blood. These receptors were taken from a woman aged 40 to 50 with Graves' ophthalmopathy. Both conserved end residues are part of each CDR3. D genes are given only for firm matches. For some rows the clone size is stated as once, few or many, or as a class when expanded; others skip it.

D gene: .
J gene: TRBJ2-5
V gene: TRBV30
clone size: many
CDR3 DNA: TGTGCCTGGAGTGGGCAGGGGCAAGAGACCCAGTACTTC
CDR3 protein: CAWSGQGQETQYF

D gene: TRBD1
J gene: TRBJ1-5
V gene: TRBV28
clone size: many
CDR3 DNA: TGTGCCAGCAGTTACGACAGGGCCCCCCAGCCCCAGCATTTT
CDR3 protein: CASSYDRAPQPQHF

D gene: TRBD1
J gene: TRBJ2-5
V gene: TRBV6-1
clone size: many
CDR3 DNA: TGTGCCAGCAGAGACGGGACAGGGGCGGAGACCCAGTACTTC
CDR3 protein: CASRDGTGAETQYF

D gene: TRBD1
J gene: TRBJ2-7
V gene: TRBV9
clone size: many
CDR3 DNA: TGTGCCAGCAGCGTTTCGTCGGGGACAGGGTTGTACGAGCAGTACTTC
CDR3 protein: CASSVSSGTGLYEQYF

D gene: .
J gene: TRBJ2-2
V gene: TRBV7-8
clone size: few
CDR3 DNA: TGTGCCAGCAGCCACCCCGGGGGTGGGAACACCGGGGAGCTGTTTTTT
CDR3 protein: CASSHPGGGNTGELFF

D gene: .
J gene: TRBJ2-7
V gene: TRBV12-3/TRBV12-4
clone size: .
CDR3 DNA: TGTGCCAGCAGTTTAGGACGGACTTTAGACGAGCAGTACTTC
CDR3 protein: CASSLGRTLDEQYF

D gene: TRBD2
J gene: TRBJ2-5
V gene: TRBV24-1
clone size: many
CDR3 DNA: TGTGCCACCAGTGAACCCGGACCTAGCGGGAGTGTATCGCAGACCCAGTACTTC
CDR3 protein: CATSEPGPSGSVSQTQYF

D gene: .
J gene: TRBJ1-5
V gene: TRBV28
clone size: .
CDR3 DNA: TGTGCCAGCAGTTTTGCCGCCACGGGCCAACAGCCCCAGCATTTT
CDR3 protein: CASSFAATGQQPQHF

D gene: TRBD1
J gene: TRBJ1-1
V gene: TRBV19
clone size: many
CDR3 DNA: TGTGCCAGTAGTCTCTTCCGGGACAGTCGTCCGTCAGCTTTCTTT
CDR3 protein: CASSLFRDSRPSAFF

D gene: TRBD1
J gene: TRBJ1-2
V gene: TRBV28
clone size: many
CDR3 DNA: TGTGCTAGCACTTTCTGGCTAAGACAGGGTTTGGGCTACACCTTC
CDR3 protein: CASTFWLRQGLGYTF

D gene: .
J gene: TRBJ1-2
V gene: TRBV30
clone size: many
CDR3 DNA: TGTGCCTGGAGTACTAAGTACTTCGATGGCTACACCTTC
CDR3 protein: CAWSTKYFDGYTF

D gene: .
J gene: TRBJ2-2
V gene: TRBV6-4
clone size: many
CDR3 DNA: TGTGCCAGCAGTGACATCGGTTTCTTGGGGGCCTTGAACACCGGGGAGCTGTTTTTT
CDR3 protein: CASSDIGFLGALNTGELFF

D gene: .
J gene: TRBJ2-3
V gene: TRBV12-3/TRBV12-4
clone size: .
CDR3 DNA: TGTGCCAGCAGCCCTAGAGGACCCCGGAAAACCACAGATACGCAGTATTTT
CDR3 protein: CASSPRGPRKTTDTQYF

D gene: .
J gene: TRBJ1-6
V gene: TRBV7-2
clone size: many
CDR3 DNA: TGTGCCAGCAGACTTAATTCACCCCTCCACTTT
CDR3 protein: CASRLNSPLHF

D gene: .
J gene: TRBJ2-5
V gene: TRBV7-8
clone size: many
CDR3 DNA: TGTGCCAGCAGCTTAAGGAGCTCAGGGTTGGAGACCCAGTACTTC
CDR3 protein: CASSLRSSGLETQYF

D gene: .
J gene: TRBJ2-6
V gene: TRBV7-3
clone size: many
CDR3 DNA: TGTGCCAGCATGGGACCCCCCGGCGTCCTGACTTTC
CDR3 protein: CASMGPPGVLTF

D gene: .
J gene: TRBJ2-5
V gene: TRBV19
clone size: .
CDR3 DNA: TGTGCCAGTAGTAAGTGGGAAGAGACCCAGTACTTC
CDR3 protein: CASSKWEETQYF

D gene: TRBD2
J gene: TRBJ2-3
V gene: TRBV6-4
clone size: few
CDR3 DNA: TGTGCCAGCAGTGACTGGACTAGCGGGAGGGGGCTCACAGATACGCAGTATTTT
CDR3 protein: CASSDWTSGRGLTDTQYF

D gene: TRBD1
J gene: TRBJ1-1
V gene: TRBV18
clone size: many
CDR3 DNA: TGTGCCAGCTCACCATCGGGACAGGGGGCGAACACTGAAGCTTTCTTT
CDR3 protein: CASSPSGQGANTEAFF

D gene: TRBD2
J gene: TRBJ2-7
V gene: TRBV28
clone size: .
CDR3 DNA: TGTGCCAGCAGACTAGCGGCGGCCTACGAGCAGTACTTC
CDR3 protein: CASRLAAAYEQYF

D gene: TRBD1
J gene: TRBJ2-7
V gene: TRBV27
clone size: many
CDR3 DNA: TGTGCCAGCAGTTCCTCGGACACCGGGACAGCCTACGAGCAGTACTTC
CDR3 protein: CASSSSDTGTAYEQYF

D gene: TRBD1
J gene: TRBJ1-1
V gene: TRBV7-2
clone size: many
CDR3 DNA: TGTGCCAGCAGCTTGCAAGGGGGCGCTGAAGCTTTCTTT
CDR3 protein: CASSLQGGAEAFF

D gene: .
J gene: TRBJ2-5
V gene: TRBV12-3/TRBV12-4
clone size: many
CDR3 DNA: TGTGCCAGCAGACCGCGGGACCAAGAGACCCAGTACTTC
CDR3 protein: CASRPRDQETQYF

D gene: TRBD2
J gene: TRBJ2-7
V gene: TRBV2
clone size: many
CDR3 DNA: TGTGCCAGCATGCCCGGGACTAGCGGCGAGCAGTACTTC
CDR3 protein: CASMPGTSGEQYF

D gene: .
J gene: TRBJ2-7
V gene: TRBV5-1
clone size: many
CDR3 DNA: TGCGCCAGCAGCTTAGAAGGCGACGAGCAGTACTTC
CDR3 protein: CASSLEGDEQYF

D gene: .
J gene: TRBJ2-5
V gene: TRBV6-5
clone size: .
CDR3 DNA: TGTGCCAGCAGTTATCGGGCCGGAGAGACCCAGTACTTC
CDR3 protein: CASSYRAGETQYF

D gene: TRBD1
J gene: TRBJ2-7
V gene: TRBV7-9
clone size: many
CDR3 DNA: TGTGCCAGCAGCGACAGGGTCGAGCAGTACTTC
CDR3 protein: CASSDRVEQYF

D gene: .
J gene: TRBJ1-1
V gene: TRBV12-3/TRBV12-4
clone size: many
CDR3 DNA: TGTGCCAGCAGTTTGAGTACGGGAGCGGACACTGAAGCTTTCTTT
CDR3 protein: CASSLSTGADTEAFF

D gene: .
J gene: TRBJ2-7
V gene: TRBV28
clone size: many
CDR3 DNA: TGTGCCAGCAGTTTAATGGTGACCTACGAGCAGTACTTC
CDR3 protein: CASSLMVTYEQYF

D gene: .
J gene: TRBJ2-2
V gene: TRBV5-1
clone size: many
CDR3 DNA: TGCGCCAGCAGCTTGAGAGGACAGAACACCGGGGAGCTGTTTTTT
CDR3 protein: CASSLRGQNTGELFF

D gene: .
J gene: TRBJ2-2
V gene: TRBV6-4
clone size: .
CDR3 DNA: TGTGCCAGCAGTGACTCGACTAACACCGGGGAGCTGTTTTTT
CDR3 protein: CASSDSTNTGELFF

D gene: .
J gene: TRBJ1-3
V gene: TRBV19
clone size: many
CDR3 DNA: TGTGCCAGTAGTATTGGCGGACTCCGCTCTGGAAACACCATATATTTT
CDR3 protein: CASSIGGLRSGNTIYF

D gene: .
J gene: TRBJ1-5
V gene: TRBV30
clone size: many
CDR3 DNA: TGTGCCTGGAGTGGTGAAAGAGATCAGCCCCAGCATTTT
CDR3 protein: CAWSGERDQPQHF

D gene: .
J gene: TRBJ1-2
V gene: TRBV28
clone size: many
CDR3 DNA: TGTGCCAGCAGCCGGGGGGGGGCTGGGGCTAACTATGGCTACACCTTC
CDR3 protein: CASSRGGAGANYGYTF

D gene: .
J gene: TRBJ1-1
V gene: TRBV12-3/TRBV12-4
clone size: few
CDR3 DNA: TGTGCCAGCAGTTATACAGGGTGGGTTACTGAAGCTTTCTTT
CDR3 protein: CASSYTGWVTEAFF

D gene: .
J gene: TRBJ1-1
V gene: TRBV4-1
clone size: many
CDR3 DNA: TGCGCCAGCAGCCCCTTCACGGACAGGAACACTGAAGCTTTCTTT
CDR3 protein: CASSPFTDRNTEAFF

D gene: TRBD2
J gene: TRBJ2-2
V gene: TRBV15
clone size: .
CDR3 DNA: TGTGCCACCAGCAAAGGAACTAGCGAGGGGTACGGCGGGGAGCTGTTTTTT
CDR3 protein: CATSKGTSEGYGGELFF

D gene: TRBD2
J gene: TRBJ2-7
V gene: TRBV29-1
clone size: many
CDR3 DNA: TGCAGCGTTGGGGCTAGCGGTCTAGTAGGATACGAGCAGTACTTC
CDR3 protein: CSVGASGLVGYEQYF

D gene: TRBD1
J gene: TRBJ1-2
V gene: TRBV6-6
clone size: many
CDR3 DNA: TGTGCCAGCATCACAGGGGGGAACTATGGCTACACCTTC
CDR3 protein: CASITGGNYGYTF

D gene: TRBD2
J gene: TRBJ2-7
V gene: TRBV7-6
clone size: many
CDR3 DNA: TGTGCCAGCAGCTTAATGACTAGCGGGAGTAGCTACGAGCAGTACTTC
CDR3 protein: CASSLMTSGSSYEQYF

D gene: .
J gene: TRBJ2-3
V gene: TRBV5-1
clone size: many
CDR3 DNA: TGCGCCAGCAGCTTGGGACCATCACCTGGTACGCAGTATTTT
CDR3 protein: CASSLGPSPGTQYF

D gene: .
J gene: TRBJ2-4
V gene: TRBV27
clone size: many
CDR3 DNA: TGTGCCAGCAGTTTGCAGGGGACCCCTCTAGCCAAAAACATTCAGTACTTC
CDR3 protein: CASSLQGTPLAKNIQYF

D gene: .
J gene: TRBJ1-1
V gene: TRBV5-5
clone size: many
CDR3 DNA: TGTGCCAGCAGCGTCATCGGCAAAGTGAACACTGAAGCTTTCTTT
CDR3 protein: CASSVIGKVNTEAFF

D gene: .
J gene: TRBJ2-4
V gene: TRBV6-2/TRBV6-3
clone size: many
CDR3 DNA: TGTGCCGGCCTGGGGGCAAACATTCAGTACTTC
CDR3 protein: CAGLGANIQYF